This T cell receptor beta chain was identified during a study of vaccination effects on CD4 cells after COVID-19. Measured with immunoSEQ multiplex PCR; TCRdb has only the in-frame clones, and not every one. The table has about 20,000 clones, about 70% seen once. With 0 bases removed from V and 4 bases from J, the gap between germline ends came to 12 bases. CDR1 and CDR2 (germline): LNHNV, YYDKDF (reference sequence). There are 15 residues in the CDR3. A word on this clone: Its cognate antigen is unknown.

Before sequencing, viral peptide pools were used by the ViraFEST assay to expand antigen-specific CD4+ T cells. Following 10 days of culture, CD4+ T cells were isolated. V usage is TRBV15 and J usage is TRBJ1-2; D may be TRBD1 (5 bases). The sequence was obtained from a human donor who received a COVID-19 vaccine. The specimen comprised CD4+ T cells from PBMCs cultured with HCoV-229E spike peptides, sampled before COVID-19 vaccination. In DNA form, the CDR3 reads TGTGCCACCAGCAGAGATCTGGGGGACCCCTATGGCTACACCTTC. Amino acids: CATSRDLGDPYGYTF.